The 8 T cell receptor beta chains below all came from one sample that was sequenced in a study of T cell repertoires in cytomegalovirus infection. TCRdb itself ran the reads through MiXCR, one entry per CDR3 protein. The table has tens of thousands of distinct CDR3 sequences, about 33% seen once; the top ten hold about 73%. These TCRs are of unknown antigen specificity. Material for sequencing was PBMCs, sequenced either directly or after in vitro stimulation (not recorded which). The receptors originated from a human donor in good health (CMV status not recorded). Some clones in this sample may be carry-over from other donors' samples.

This clonotype was recorded a few times. The chain links TRBV19 to TRBJ2-1; D unresolved. The V gene's germline CDR1 is LNHDA and CDR2 SQIVND (reference sequence). V lost 0 bases, J lost 5 bases, and 8 bases lay in between. This CDR3 has 14 residues. The CDR3 DNA is TGTGCCAGTAGTATAGACGGTATGGACAATGAGCAGTTCTTC. This sequence encodes CASSIDGMDNEQFF.

Remarks on this clonotype: One junction end disagrees with the germline gene, perhaps due to a read error. This rearrangement joins TRBV2 to TRBJ1-1, with D possibly matching TRBD1 (5 bases). Germline CDR1 and CDR2: SNHLY and FYNNEI. The CDR3 runs to 11 residues. The CDR3 loop reads CANRLNTEAFF. For the CDR3, the DNA is TGTGCCAACAGGCTGAACACTGAAGCCTTCTTT.

The chain carries TRBV24-1 and TRBJ2-3, with TRBD2 matching 15 bases. Germline-derived CDR1 and CDR2 are KGHDR and SFDVKD. Losses at the gene ends were 4 bases for V and 7 bases for J; bases not matched to a gene: 11. This CDR3 contains 18 residues. In nucleotides, the CDR3 is TGTGCCACCAGTGACGCAACTTGGACTAGCGGGGGGGCATATACGCAGTATTTT. Translating it yields CATSDATWTSGGAYTQYF.

CDR3 protein: CASSASRARGRFRAKNIQYF. DNA of the CDR3: TGTGCCAGCAGCGCCAGCCGGGCCAGAGGGAGGTTTCGCGCCAAAAACATTCAGTACTTC. The J gene is TRBJ2-4, the V gene TRBV7-6, with D possibly TRBD2 on 6 matching bases. CDR1 and CDR2 (germline): SGHVS, FNYEAQ. The CDR3 sequence is 20 residues long. V shed 5 bases and J shed 1 base, with 27 bases lying between them.

This clonotype was detected a few times. The chain carries TRBV12-5 and TRBJ2-3; 8 positions match TRBD1. In germline, CDR1 is LGHNT, CDR2 FRNRAP. The CDR3 spans 14 residues. The V and J ends lost 5 bases and 1 base, in that order; junction bases with no gene match: 2. CDR3 in amino acids: CASGLQGGTDTQYF. Written as DNA, the CDR3 is TGTGCTAGTGGTCTACAGGGGGGCACAGATACGCAGTATTTT.

A few counts support this clonotype. This CDR3 reads CASGTNQYNEQFF. CDR3 nucleotides: TGTGCCTCCGGGACTAACCAGTACAATGAGCAGTTCTTC. This chain joins TRBV7-2 and TRBJ2-1; 7 nucleotides agree with TRBD2. The CDR3 length is 13 residues. After removal of 11 bases from V and 4 bases from J, the junction contained 8 bases not matched to a gene. Germline V gene sequence: CDR1 SGHTA, CDR2 FQGNSA. Drawing the rest from reference TRBV7-2 and TRBJ2-1, the complete variable domain is GAGVSQSPSNKVTEKGKDVELRCDPISGHTALYWYRQSLGQGLEFLIYFQGNSAPDKSGLPSDRFSAERTGGSVSTLTIQRTQQEDSAVYLCASGTNQYNEQFFGPGTRLTVL.

This clonotype was recorded a few times. The chain recombines TRBV7-9 with TRBJ2-1, with D unclear. The germline gives CDR1 SEHNR, CDR2 FQNEAQ (reference sequence). Trimming took off 5 bases at V and 10 bases at J, with 9 bases between the two ends. This CDR3 comprises 11 residues. CDR3 DNA sequence: TGTGCCAGCAGCCGCGTGGGGGAGCAGTTCTTC. It is translated as CASSRVGEQFF. The full variable domain, with the rest looked up from reference TRBV7-9 and TRBJ2-1, is DTGVSQNPRHKITKRGQNVTFRCDPISEHNRLYWYRQTLGQGPEFLTYFQNEAQLEKSRLLSDRFSAERPKGSFSTLEIQRTEQGDSAMYLCASSRVGEQFFGPGTRLTVL.

The CDR3 protein is CASSLGGFGTQYF. In DNA form, the CDR3 reads TGTGCCAGCAGTCTGGGGGGCTTTGGGACCCAGTACTTC. V usage is TRBV27 and J usage is TRBJ2-5, with D perhaps matching TRBD1 or TRBD2 (6 bases each). The CDR3 is 13 amino acids. V lost 5 bases, J lost 7 bases, and 14 bases lay in between. CDR1 is MNHEY, CDR2 SMNVEV, per germline (reference sequence).